This T cell receptor beta chain is drawn from a study of blood T cells in healthy people across ages. The sample holds a few counts of this clonotype. Combining a sample-barcoded 5' primer with a J-beta primer mix, a second PCR ran for 7 to 11 cycles. TCRdb recomputed calls from the 5' RACE reads with MiXCR, one row per CDR3 protein. This table has 450,000 to 600,000 distinct CDR3 sequences, about 27% appearing once. CDR3 size: 15 residues. The germline CDR1 and CDR2 sequences are SGHKS and YYEKEE (reference sequence). The V end lost 2 bases, the J end lost 1 base, and 11 bases lay between the germline ends. The same sample was also studied in work on T cells of mothers and their children.

This TCR was recovered from a boy younger than 10 in good health. The chain recombines TRBV5-5 with TRBJ2-3; D could derive from TRBD1 or TRBD2 (5 bases each). Sequences were obtained from blood. The CDR3 region has the DNA TGTGCCAGCAGCTTCGGTCTGGGGGGCACAGATACGCAGTATTTT. Its protein is CASSFGLGGTDTQYF.